These T cell receptor beta chains were read from a single sample in a study of T cells in Graves' hyperthyroidism and ophthalmopathy. TCRdb re-derived calls from the multiplex PCR reads in MiXCR, one entry per CDR3 protein. The sample lists hundreds of thousands of distinct CDR3 sequences; over 12% were seen once. Sequenced material: blood. The receptors were sampled from a man aged 50 or older with Graves' ophthalmopathy. The CDR3 runs from the conserved cysteine through the conserved F or W. The D gene is left open where the match is weak. Some rows have no size entry. The others give once, few or many, or a class for an expanded clone.

D gene,V gene,clone size,J gene,CDR3 DNA,CDR3 protein
NA,TRBV28,few,TRBJ2-1,TGTGCCACTACGAAGGGGGGAGTGGGTTCTTACAATGAGCAGTTCTTC,CATTKGGVGSYNEQFF
NA,TRBV3-1,many,TRBJ1-3,TGTGCCAGCAGCCAAGCCGTCAGCTCTGGAAACACCATATATTTT,CASSQAVSSGNTIYF
NA,TRBV9,NA,TRBJ2-1,TGTGCCAGCAGCGTAGGACAGCACAATGAGCAGTTCTTC,CASSVGQHNEQFF
NA,TRBV5-1,many,TRBJ2-3,TGCGCCAGCAGCGGGTCCTTTAGCACAGATACGCAGTATTTT,CASSGSFSTDTQYF
TRBD1,TRBV5-1,many,TRBJ2-7,TGCGCCAGCAGCGGGCAGGGGGTAGGTGGATCCTACGAGCAGTACTTC,CASSGQGVGGSYEQYF
NA,TRBV20-1,NA,TRBJ2-3,TGCAGTGCACGGAACACAGATACGCAGTATTTT,CSARNTDTQYF
NA,TRBV28,NA,TRBJ1-2,TGTGCCAGCAGTTTACCCGCCTATGGCTACACCTTC,CASSLPAYGYTF
TRBD2,TRBV11-3,many,TRBJ2-1,TGTGCCAGCAGCCATAGCGGGAGCAGTTTCGATGAGCAGTTCTTC,CASSHSGSSFDEQFF
NA,TRBV5-1,NA,TRBJ2-7,TGCGCCAGCAGCCAGACCTACAAGCAGTACTTC,CASSQTYKQYF
NA,TRBV2,many,TRBJ2-1,TGTGCCAGCAGAGTAAGTGGAGGGAGTACCTACAATGAGCAGTTCTTC,CASRVSGGSTYNEQFF
NA,TRBV29-1,few,TRBJ1-4,NA,CSVDFGEEEKLFF
NA,TRBV20-1,NA,TRBJ2-7,TGCAGTGCTAGAGCTACGGGGATTCTCTTGTCCGAGCAGTACTTC,CSARATGILLSEQYF
NA,TRBV4-2,few,TRBJ2-2,TGTGCCAGCAGCCAACTACGGGAGCGGACCGGGGAGCTGTTTTTT,CASSQLRERTGELFF
NA,TRBV12-3/TRBV12-4,once,TRBJ1-1,TGTGCCAGCAAACTACCCGGACCGACCGAAGCTTTCTTT,CASKLPGPTEAFF
TRBD2,TRBV2,many,TRBJ2-5,TGTGCCAGCAAAACTAGCGGGAGGACCATAAGCCAAGAGACCCAGTACTTC,CASKTSGRTISQETQYF
TRBD2,TRBV10-3,many,TRBJ2-3,TGTGCCATCAGACTAGCGGGACAGTCAGATACGCAGTATTTT,CAIRLAGQSDTQYF
TRBD1,TRBV6-6,NA,TRBJ1-2,TGTGCCAGCAGTTACTCGTTTGGGACAGGGGGTTCTAACTATGACTACACCTTC,CASSYSFGTGGSNYDYTF
TRBD2,TRBV18,many,TRBJ2-3,TGTGCCAGCTCACCCCTAGCGGTCACGCCAAAGACAGATACGCAGTATTTT,CASSPLAVTPKTDTQYF
TRBD1,TRBV24-1,few,TRBJ1-4,TGTGCCACCAGTGATGTAGGGGGCTCAAATGAAAAACTGTTTTTT,CATSDVGGSNEKLFF
NA,TRBV12-3/TRBV12-4,NA,TRBJ2-7,TGTGCCAGCACTCTGACCGGGAGCTCCTACGAGCAGTACTTC,CASTLTGSSYEQYF
NA,TRBV12-3/TRBV12-4,many,TRBJ2-7,TGTGCCAGCAACCAAAGGGGGGCCTCCTACGAGCAGTACTTC,CASNQRGASYEQYF
NA,TRBV20-1,many,TRBJ2-7,TGCAGTGCTAGTTTGCTAGCCGCCTACGAGCAGTACTTC,CSASLLAAYEQYF
TRBD1,TRBV5-1,few,TRBJ2-2,TGCGCCAGCAGCGGCGGGACAGGGGGCACCGGGGAGCTGTTTTTT,CASSGGTGGTGELFF
NA,TRBV2,many,TRBJ2-1,TGTGCCAGCAGTGAACTCAGGGTTACGAATGAGCAGTTCTTC,CASSELRVTNEQFF
NA,TRBV6-1,many,TRBJ2-1,TGTGCCAGCAGTGAAAGGGGCAGTGAGCAGTTCTTC,CASSERGSEQFF
NA,TRBV28,many,TRBJ1-1,TGTGCCAGCAGTTTCGGAAATGAAGCTTTCTTT,CASSFGNEAFF
NA,TRBV6-1,few,TRBJ1-5,TGTGCCAGCCGGTCATGGGAAGACTATAGCAATCAGCCCCAGCATTTT,CASRSWEDYSNQPQHF
TRBD1,TRBV6-1,many,TRBJ2-5,TGTGCCAGCAGTGTCATCCCGGGACAGGGACAAGAGACCCAGTACTTC,CASSVIPGQGQETQYF